Below, 14 T cell receptor beta chains from the same sample are listed, as sequenced in a study of cytomegalovirus exposure and HLA in healthy donors. 60 Vbeta and 13 Jbeta primers were used in PCR. Using immunoSEQ multiplex PCR, the repertoire was profiled, and TCRdb retains in-frame clones only, with some absent. The sample holds approximately 160,000 clones, around 85% seen once. The sequencing input was PBMCs. These receptors were obtained from a human donor in good health.

V usage is TRBV10-3 and J usage is TRBJ2-5; 8 bases agree with TRBD2. Germline V gene sequence: CDR1 ENHRY, CDR2 SYGVKD. The CDR3 consists of 15 residues. After removal of 6 bases from V and 2 bases from J, the junction contained 8 bases not matched to a gene. The CDR3 region is CAISPIPGGQETQYF. CDR3 DNA sequence: TGTGCCATCAGCCCCATTCCGGGGGGGCAAGAGACCCAGTACTTC.

The CDR3 bases are TGTGCCAGCAGCTTCCGGACAGGGCGAAGCTCCTATAATTCACCCCTCCACTTT. It specifies CASSFRTGRSSYNSPLHF. The chain uses TRBV11-2 and TRBJ1-6; 8 positions match TRBD1. CDR1 and CDR2 (germline): SGHAT, FQNNGV. The length of the CDR3 is 18 residues. J lost 0 bases, V lost 3 bases, and 7 bases had no gene match.

In its sample, this clone was seen a few times. The chain is built from TRBV27 and TRBJ2-1; 9 bases are a match to TRBD1. This CDR3 is 16 amino acids long. Germline V CDR1 and CDR2: MNHEY, SMNVEV (reference sequence). Trimming cost V 6 bases and J 5 bases; bases outside gene matches: 11. CDR3 DNA: TGTGCCAGCAGAGGACCGCGGGACAGGGTAGACAATGAGCAGTTCTTC. It encodes CASRGPRDRVDNEQFF.

The J gene is TRBJ2-1, the V gene TRBV13; 12 bases match TRBD2. This CDR3 has 16 amino acids. J gave up 9 bases and V 3 bases, and 9 bases lay outside the gene matches. The germline gives CDR1 PRHDT, CDR2 FYEKMQ (reference sequence). The DNA for the CDR3 is TGTGCCAGCAGCTTGGGGCTAGCGGGGGGGCCTGGTGAGCAGTTCTTC. It encodes CASSLGLAGGPGEQFF.

V and J are TRBV4-3 and TRBJ1-1, with 11 bases that match TRBD1. V gave up 4 bases and J gave up 2 bases; unmatched junction bases: 3. The CDR3 runs to 15 residues. Germline V gene lookup returns CDR1 LGHNA and CDR2 YSLEER. This CDR3 reads CASSLDRGRNTEAFF. The CDR3 nucleotides are TGCGCCAGCAGCCTGGACAGGGGGCGCAACACTGAAGCTTTCTTT.

In DNA form, the CDR3 reads TGTGCCAGCAGCCAAGATCCGACGGTGGGCGGCTACACCTTC. This sequence encodes CASSQDPTVGGYTF. V usage is TRBV4-2 and J usage is TRBJ1-2; D ambiguous. Per the germline V gene, CDR1 is LGHNA and CDR2 is YNFKEQ. The ends were cut back, 0 bases at V and 8 bases at J, with 13 bases in the middle. The CDR3 is made up of 14 amino acids.

The chain has TRBV7-8 and TRBJ1-1, with 11 bases that match TRBD1. CDR3 length equals 16 residues. Germline CDR1 and CDR2: SGHVS and FQNEAQ. V shed 4 bases and J 2 bases; nucleotides not matched to a gene: 6. The CDR3, as DNA: TGTGCCAGCAGCTGCGGGACAGGGGGATTTAACACTGAAGCTTTCTTT. Translated, it gives CASSCGTGGFNTEAFF.

The chain recombines TRBV2 with TRBJ2-7; 11 nucleotides line up with TRBD2. V lost 6 bases and J lost 4; bases outside the gene matches: 8. There are 15 residues in the CDR3. CDR1 and CDR2 from the germline V gene are SNHLY and FYNNEI. The CDR3 sequence: CASRDPSGGPYEQYF. In nucleotides, the CDR3 is TGTGCCAGCAGAGATCCTAGCGGGGGGCCGTACGAGCAGTACTTC.

The genes are TRBV7-9 and TRBJ2-7; 7 bases map to TRBD2. Per germline, CDR1 SEHNR and CDR2 FQNEAQ (reference sequence). This CDR3 is built from 14 residues. The ends lost 5 bases at V and 7 bases at J; junction bases unmatched: 11. The CDR3 DNA reads TGTGCCAGCAGCCTAGACGGGACTACGTATGAGCAGTACTTC. As protein: CASSLDGTTYEQYF.

The genes are TRBV18 and TRBJ2-7; no definite D call. V gave up 3 bases and J gave up 7 bases, with 19 bases separating them. The CDR3 contains 15 residues. Germline values: CDR1 KGHSH, CDR2 LQKENI. The CDR3 bases are TGTGCCAGCTCACCGGGTGGGCCCGAAAGTAGGGAGCAGTACTTC. Translated: CASSPGGPESREQYF.

V is TRBV19 and J is TRBJ1-1; the D gene is possibly TRBD1 (5 bases). With 6 bases removed from V and 0 bases from J, the gap between germline ends came to 11 bases. CDR1 is LNHDA, CDR2 SQIVND, per germline (reference sequence). This CDR3 comprises 14 residues. Here the CDR3 reads CASRRQSLNTEAFF. The CDR3 DNA reads as TGTGCCAGTAGGCGACAGAGTTTGAACACTGAAGCTTTCTTT.

This clone is a singleton in its sample. The J gene is TRBJ2-6, the V gene TRBV9, with 7 positions matching TRBD2. The CDR3 spans 18 residues. Per the germline V gene, CDR1 is SGDLS and CDR2 is YYNGEE. The V segment lost 0 bases and the J segment 1 base; nucleotides outside the gene matches: 7. The CDR3 region has the DNA TGTGCCAGCAGCGTAGGCCAGGGAGGGTCGTCTGGGGCCAACGTCCTGACTTTC. It encodes CASSVGQGGSSGANVLTF.

This clone was picked up one time. The chain couples TRBV11-3 to TRBJ2-7; TRBD1 matches 7 bases. CDR3 length: 12 residues. In germline, CDR1 is SGHNT, CDR2 YENEEA. V lost 4 bases, J lost 8 bases, and 5 bases stayed unmatched. The CDR3 region is CASSYRDSQQYF. In DNA form, the CDR3 reads TGTGCCAGCAGCTATCGGGACAGTCAGCAGTACTTC. The full variable domain, rest sourced from reference TRBV11-3 and TRBJ2-7, is EAGVVQSPRYKIIEKKQPVAFWCNPISGHNTLYWYLQNLGQGPELLIRYENEEAVDDSQLPKDRFSAERLKGVDSTLKIQPAELGDSAVYLCASSYRDSQQYFGPGTRLTVT.

Only a few counts were recorded for this clone. V is TRBV29-1 and J is TRBJ1-1, with 8 bases aligning to TRBD1. CDR1 and CDR2 from the germline V gene are SQVTM and ANQGSEA. With V trimmed by 6 bases and J by 2 bases, 5 bases remained unmatched. The CDR3 is 13 amino acids. The CDR3, as DNA: TGCAGCGTATTCGACAGGGGTAACACTGAAGCTTTCTTT. This sequence encodes CSVFDRGNTEAFF.